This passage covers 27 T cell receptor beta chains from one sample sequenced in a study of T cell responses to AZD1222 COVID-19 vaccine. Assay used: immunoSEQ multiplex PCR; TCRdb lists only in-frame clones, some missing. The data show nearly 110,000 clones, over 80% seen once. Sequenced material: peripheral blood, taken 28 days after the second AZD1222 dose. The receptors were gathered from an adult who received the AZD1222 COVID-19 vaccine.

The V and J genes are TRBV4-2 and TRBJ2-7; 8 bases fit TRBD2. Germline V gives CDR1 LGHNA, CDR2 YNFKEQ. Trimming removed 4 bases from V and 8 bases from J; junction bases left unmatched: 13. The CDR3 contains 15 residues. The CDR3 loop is CASSPAAGEPDQQYF. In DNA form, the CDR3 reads TGTGCCAGCAGCCCGGCAGCGGGAGAGCCGGACCAGCAGTACTTC.

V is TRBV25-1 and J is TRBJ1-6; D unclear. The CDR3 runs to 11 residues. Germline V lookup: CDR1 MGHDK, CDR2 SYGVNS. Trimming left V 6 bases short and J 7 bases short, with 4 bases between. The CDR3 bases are TGTGCCAGCAGCGGGAATTCACCCCTCCACTTT. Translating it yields CASSGNSPLHF. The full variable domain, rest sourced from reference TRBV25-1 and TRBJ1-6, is EADIYQTPRYLVIGTGKKITLECSQTMGHDKMYWYQQDPGMELHLIHYSYGVNSTEKGDLSSESTVSRIRTEHFPLTLESARPSHTSQYLCASSGNSPLHFGNGTRLTVT.

CDR3 in amino acids: CASLAGGGGNQPQHF. CDR3 in DNA: TGTGCCAGCCTTGCGGGGGGCGGCGGCAATCAGCCCCAGCATTTT. The chain joins TRBV28 to TRBJ1-5; D may be TRBD1 (6 bases). The CDR3 extends over 15 amino acids. V lost 8 bases and J lost 2, with 16 bases in between. Germline V gene data show CDR1 as MDHEN and CDR2 as SYDVKM.

The DNA of the CDR3 is TGCGCCAGCGCCGGTTACCGGGACAGGGGGCTTGCCGGGGAGCTGTTTTTT. This translates into CASAGYRDRGLAGELFF. The rearrangement joins TRBV5-1 to TRBJ2-2; 12 bases match TRBD1. After removal of 7 bases from V and 6 bases from J, the junction contained 13 bases not matched to a gene. The germline V gene encodes CDR1 SGHRS and CDR2 YFSETQ. This CDR3 spans 17 amino acids.

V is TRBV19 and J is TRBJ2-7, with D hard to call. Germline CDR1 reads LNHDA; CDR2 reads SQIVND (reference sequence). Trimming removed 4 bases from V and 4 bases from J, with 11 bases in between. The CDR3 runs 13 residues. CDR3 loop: CASSTLGLYEQYF. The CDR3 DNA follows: TGTGCCAGTAGTACCCTGGGCCTATACGAGCAGTACTTC.

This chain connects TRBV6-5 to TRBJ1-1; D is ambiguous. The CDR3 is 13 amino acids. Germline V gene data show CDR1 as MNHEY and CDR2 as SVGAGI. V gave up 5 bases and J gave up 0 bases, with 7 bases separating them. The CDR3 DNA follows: TGTGCCAGCAGTAGAGTCTTGAACACTGAAGCTTTCTTT. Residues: CASSRVLNTEAFF.

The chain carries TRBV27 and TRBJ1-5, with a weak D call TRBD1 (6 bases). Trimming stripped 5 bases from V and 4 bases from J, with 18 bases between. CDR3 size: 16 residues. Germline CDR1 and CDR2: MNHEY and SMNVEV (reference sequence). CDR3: CASSRRGGVDNQPQHF. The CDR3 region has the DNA TGTGCCAGCAGTAGGAGGGGGGGGGTGGATAATCAGCCCCAGCATTTT.

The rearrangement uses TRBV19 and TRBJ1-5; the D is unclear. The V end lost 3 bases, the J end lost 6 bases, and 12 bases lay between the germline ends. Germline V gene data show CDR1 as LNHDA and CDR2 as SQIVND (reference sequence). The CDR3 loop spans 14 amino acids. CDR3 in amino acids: CASSITQYPQPQHF. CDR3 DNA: TGTGCCAGTAGTATCACACAGTATCCTCAGCCCCAGCATTTT.

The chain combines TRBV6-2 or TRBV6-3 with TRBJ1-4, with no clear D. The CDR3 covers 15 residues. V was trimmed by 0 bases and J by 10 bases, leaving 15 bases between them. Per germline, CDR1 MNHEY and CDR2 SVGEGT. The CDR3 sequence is CASSYSSTGIGKLFF. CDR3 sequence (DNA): TGTGCCAGCAGTTACTCGTCGACTGGGATCGGAAAACTGTTTTTT.

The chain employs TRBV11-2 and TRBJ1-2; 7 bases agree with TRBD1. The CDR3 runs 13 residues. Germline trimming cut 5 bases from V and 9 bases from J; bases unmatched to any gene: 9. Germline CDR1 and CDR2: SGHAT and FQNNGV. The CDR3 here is CASSNIGQASYTF. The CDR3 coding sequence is TGTGCCAGCAGCAACATCGGACAGGCTAGCTACACCTTC.

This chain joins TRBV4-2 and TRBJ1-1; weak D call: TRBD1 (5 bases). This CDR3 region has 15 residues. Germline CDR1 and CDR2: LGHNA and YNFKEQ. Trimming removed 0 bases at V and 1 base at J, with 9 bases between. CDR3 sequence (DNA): TGTGCCAGCAGCCAAGAGGGACGGGAGAACACTGAAGCTTTCTTT. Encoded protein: CASSQEGRENTEAFF.

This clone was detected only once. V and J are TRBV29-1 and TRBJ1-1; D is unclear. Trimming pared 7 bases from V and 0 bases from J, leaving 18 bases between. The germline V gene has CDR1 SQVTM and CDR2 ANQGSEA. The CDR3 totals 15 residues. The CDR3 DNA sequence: TGCAGCGCCGTCTGGGGTCTGGCGGTGAACACTGAAGCTTTCTTT. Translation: CSAVWGLAVNTEAFF.

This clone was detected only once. The CDR3 spells CSVGGLGDRANGYTF. For the CDR3, the DNA is TGCAGCGTTGGGGGATTAGGGGACAGGGCAAACGGCTACACCTTC. V and J are TRBV29-1 and TRBJ1-2; 9 bases align to TRBD1. The CDR3 contains 15 residues. The germline V gene has CDR1 SQVTM and CDR2 ANQGSEA. Germline trimming cut 4 bases from V and 8 bases from J; bases unmatched to any gene: 14. The full variable domain, in which reference TRBV29-1 and TRBJ1-2 provide the parts outside the CDR3, is SAVISQKPSRDICQRGTSLTIQCQVDSQVTMMFWYRQQPGQSLTLIATANQGSEATYESGFVIDKFPISRPNLTFSTLTVSNMSPEDSSIYLCSVGGLGDRANGYTFGSGTRLTVV.

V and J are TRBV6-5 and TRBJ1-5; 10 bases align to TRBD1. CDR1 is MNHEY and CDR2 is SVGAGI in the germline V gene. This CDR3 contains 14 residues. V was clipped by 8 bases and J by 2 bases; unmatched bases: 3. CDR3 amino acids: CASSGTGGNQPQHF. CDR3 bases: TGTGCCAGCTCCGGGACAGGGGGCAATCAGCCCCAGCATTTT.

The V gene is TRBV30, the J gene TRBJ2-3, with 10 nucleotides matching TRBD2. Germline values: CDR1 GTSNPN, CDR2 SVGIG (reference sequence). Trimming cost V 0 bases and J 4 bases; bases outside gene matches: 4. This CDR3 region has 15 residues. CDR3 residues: CAWSVLSGGADTQYF. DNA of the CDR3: TGTGCCTGGAGTGTACTCAGCGGGGGGGCAGATACGCAGTATTTT. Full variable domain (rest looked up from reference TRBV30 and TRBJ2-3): SQTIHQWPATLVQPVGSPLSLECTVEGTSNPNLYWYRQAAGRGLQLLFYSVGIGQISSEVPQNLSASRPQDRQFILSSKKLLLSDSGFYLCAWSVLSGGADTQYFGPGTRLTVL.

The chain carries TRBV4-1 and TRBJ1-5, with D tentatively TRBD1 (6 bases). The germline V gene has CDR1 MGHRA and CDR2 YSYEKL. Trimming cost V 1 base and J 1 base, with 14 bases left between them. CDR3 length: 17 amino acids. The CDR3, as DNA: TGCGCCAGCAGCCAAGTAGGGGGGAGAGGGAGCAATCAGCCCCAGCATTTT. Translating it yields CASSQVGGRGSNQPQHF.

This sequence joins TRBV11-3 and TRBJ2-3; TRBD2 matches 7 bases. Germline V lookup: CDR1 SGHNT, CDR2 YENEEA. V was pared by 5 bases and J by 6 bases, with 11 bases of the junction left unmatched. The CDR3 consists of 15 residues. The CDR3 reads CASSPRAGTDDTQYF. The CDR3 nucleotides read TGTGCCAGCAGCCCTAGAGCGGGAACAGACGATACGCAGTATTTT.

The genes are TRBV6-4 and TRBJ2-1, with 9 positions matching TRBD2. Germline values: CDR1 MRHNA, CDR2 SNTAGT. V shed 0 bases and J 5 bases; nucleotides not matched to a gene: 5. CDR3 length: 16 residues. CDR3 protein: CASSDSSSGENNEQFF. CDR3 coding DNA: TGTGCCAGCAGTGACTCGTCTAGCGGGGAAAACAATGAGCAGTTCTTC.

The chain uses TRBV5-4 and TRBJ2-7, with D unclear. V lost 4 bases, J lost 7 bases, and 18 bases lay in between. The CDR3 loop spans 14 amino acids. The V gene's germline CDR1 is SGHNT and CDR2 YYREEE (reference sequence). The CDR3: CASSRATRMEEQYF. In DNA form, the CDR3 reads TGTGCCAGCAGCCGTGCGACACGGATGGAAGAGCAGTACTTC.

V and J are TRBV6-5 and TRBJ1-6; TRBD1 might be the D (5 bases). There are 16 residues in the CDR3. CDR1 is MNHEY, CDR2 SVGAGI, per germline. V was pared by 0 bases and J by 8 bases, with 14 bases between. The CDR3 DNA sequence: TGTGCCAGCAGTTACTCTTATGGGGCCCCAGATTCACCCCTCCACTTT. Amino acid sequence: CASSYSYGAPDSPLHF.

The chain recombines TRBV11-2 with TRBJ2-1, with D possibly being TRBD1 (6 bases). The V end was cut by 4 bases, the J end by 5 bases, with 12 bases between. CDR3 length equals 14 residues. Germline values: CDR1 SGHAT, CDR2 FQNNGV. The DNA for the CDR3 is TGTGCCAGCAGCTCCCCGGACAGTAACAATGAGCAGTTCTTC. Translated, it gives CASSSPDSNNEQFF.

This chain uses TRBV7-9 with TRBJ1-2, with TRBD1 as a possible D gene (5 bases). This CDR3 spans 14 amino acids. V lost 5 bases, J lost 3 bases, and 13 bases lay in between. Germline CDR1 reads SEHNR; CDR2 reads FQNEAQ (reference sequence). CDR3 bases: TGTGCCAGCAGCAAGCCAGGGTTAGACTATGGCTACACCTTC. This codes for CASSKPGLDYGYTF.

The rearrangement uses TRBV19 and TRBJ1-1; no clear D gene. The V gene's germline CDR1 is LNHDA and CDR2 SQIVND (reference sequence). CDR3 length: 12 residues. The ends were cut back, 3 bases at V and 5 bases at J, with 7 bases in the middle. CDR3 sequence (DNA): TGTGCCAGTAGTATCACGGGAACTGAAGCTTTCTTT. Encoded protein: CASSITGTEAFF.

As DNA, the CDR3 is TGTGCCAGCAGCCCCCTTGGCGGGAACACCGGGGAGCTGTTTTTT. It codes for CASSPLGGNTGELFF. The chain employs TRBV7-3 and TRBJ2-2; unclear D gene. The CDR3 contains 15 residues. Germline V gene data show CDR1 as SGHTA and CDR2 as FQGTGA. The V gene lost 5 bases and the J gene lost 1 base, with 11 bases spanning the gap.

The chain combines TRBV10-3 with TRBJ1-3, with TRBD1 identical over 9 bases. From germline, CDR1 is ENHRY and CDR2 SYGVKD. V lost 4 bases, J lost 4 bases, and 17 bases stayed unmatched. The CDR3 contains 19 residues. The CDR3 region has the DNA TGTGCCATCAGTGTGTATGGTCGGGACAGGGTTCGAAGCGGAAACACCATATATTTT. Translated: CAISVYGRDRVRSGNTIYF.

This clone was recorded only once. CDR3 in DNA: TGTGCCAGCTCATCTAGCGGGGGGGCTGATACGCAGTATTTT. It specifies CASSSSGGADTQYF. The rearrangement joins TRBV18 to TRBJ2-3, with 12 bases aligning to TRBD2. V shed 5 bases and J 6 bases; nucleotides not matched to a gene: 3. The CDR3 has 14 residues. The germline CDR1 and CDR2 sequences are KGHSH and LQKENI.

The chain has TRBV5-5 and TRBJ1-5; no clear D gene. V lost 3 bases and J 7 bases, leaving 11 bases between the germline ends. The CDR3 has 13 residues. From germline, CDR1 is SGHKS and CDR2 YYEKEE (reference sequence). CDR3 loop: CASSYQGGQPQHF. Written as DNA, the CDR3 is TGTGCCAGCAGCTACCAAGGTGGGCAGCCCCAGCATTTT.